This is a list of T cell receptor beta chains from one sample in a study of blood T cell repertoires in COVID-19. Assay used: immunoSEQ multiplex PCR; TCRdb lists only in-frame clones, some missing. The table records some 390,000 clones, over 75% of them present only once. The sequencing input was PBMCs or T cells enriched from blood (not recorded which). These receptors were collected from a young man who had recovered from COVID-19. CDR3s include the opening cysteine and the closing phenylalanine or tryptophan. Fields, in order: D gene, clone size, J gene, V gene, CDR3 protein, CDR3 DNA. A D gene is named only where the DNA matches it firmly. Clone sizes are given selectively: once, few, many, or a class where the clone is expanded.

TRBD1 - TRBJ2-7 TRBV28 CASSTGQGNLYEQYF TGTGCCAGCAGCACCGGACAGGGGAACCTCTACGAGCAGTACTTC
- - TRBJ1-5 TRBV7-6 CASSVGTGNSNQPQHF TGTGCCAGCAGCGTAGGCACAGGGAATAGCAATCAGCCCCAGCATTTT
- - TRBJ1-1 TRBV30 CAWEKRPETEAFF TGTGCCTGGGAGAAACGCCCTGAGACTGAAGCTTTCTTT
- - TRBJ1-6 TRBV30 CAWSDRDNSPLHF TGTGCCTGGAGTGACAGAGACAATTCACCCCTCCACTTT
TRBD1 - TRBJ1-2 TRBV27 CASSFSGTGENYGYTF TGTGCCAGCAGTTTTTCGGGGACAGGCGAAAACTATGGCTACACCTTC
- - TRBJ2-7 TRBV12-2 CASRKISAGYYEQYF TGTGCAAGTCGCAAAATATCCGCGGGTTACTACGAGCAGTACTTC
TRBD1 - TRBJ1-2 TRBV6-5 CASSPQGANYGYTF TGTGCCAGCAGTCCACAGGGGGCTAACTATGGCTACACCTTC
- - TRBJ2-3 TRBV5-4 CASSTRLVISTDTQYF TGTGCCAGCAGCACCCGACTAGTAATCTCCACAGATACGCAGTATTTT
- few TRBJ2-1 TRBV7-3 CASSLGTVEHEQFF TGTGCCAGCAGCTTGGGGACTGTCGAACATGAGCAGTTCTTC
TRBD2 - TRBJ2-5 TRBV19 CASSIDLIGRAGRETQYF TGTGCCAGTAGTATAGACTTGATCGGGAGGGCCGGGCGAGAGACCCAGTACTTC
- - TRBJ1-1 TRBV28 CASGRPDRSTEAFF TGTGCCAGCGGGCGACCGGACAGAAGCACTGAAGCTTTCTTT
- - TRBJ2-7 TRBV27 CASSPPGEQYF TGTGCCAGCAGTCCACCAGGCGAGCAGTACTTC
TRBD1 - TRBJ2-3 TRBV29-1 CSVEETGADTQYF TGCAGCGTTGAAGAGACAGGGGCGGATACGCAGTATTTT
TRBD1 - TRBJ2-7 TRBV10-1 CASRDRVDSYEQYF TGCGCCAGCAGGGACAGGGTCGATTCCTACGAGCAGTACTTC
- - TRBJ1-5 TRBV28 CASSLPTNSNQPQHF TGTGCCAGCAGTTTGCCCACTAATAGCAATCAGCCCCAGCATTTT
TRBD1 - TRBJ1-1 TRBV29-1 CSVTGTVGSEAFF TGCAGCGTAACCGGGACAGTCGGTTCTGAAGCTTTCTTT
- - TRBJ2-5 TRBV5-5 CASSRPGIQETQYF TGTGCCAGCAGCCGTCCCGGGATCCAAGAGACCCAGTACTTC
TRBD2 - TRBJ2-1 TRBV14 CASAGTSGVIGQFF TGTGCCAGCGCTGGGACTAGCGGAGTCATTGGGCAGTTCTTC
- - TRBJ1-1 TRBV3-1/TRBV3-2 CASSPYGNEAFF TGTGCCAGCAGCCCCTACGGGAATGAAGCTTTCTTT